Below are 8 T cell receptor beta chains sequenced from a single sample in a study of cytomegalovirus exposure and HLA in healthy donors. The PCR contained 60 Vbeta and 13 Jbeta primers. Method: immunoSEQ multiplex PCR; TCRdb's copy keeps in-frame clones and lacks some. The sample has under 70,000 clones, around 63% seen once; the top ten hold about 2%. Source material: PBMCs. Every receptor here comes from a young woman in good health and CMV-seronegative.

The gene calls are TRBV5-4 and TRBJ2-5, with 9 bases matching TRBD2. CDR1 is SGHNT and CDR2 is YYREEE in the germline V gene (reference sequence). V shed 0 bases, J shed 2 bases, and the junction held 2 bases outside the gene matches. The CDR3 has 15 residues. The CDR3 DNA reads as TGTGCCAGCAGCTTGGAGGCGGGGGGGCAAGAGACCCAGTACTTC. It codes for CASSLEAGGQETQYF. The full variable domain, in which reference TRBV5-4 and TRBJ2-5 provide the parts outside the CDR3, is ETGVTQSPTHLIKTRGQQVTLRCSSQSGHNTVSWYQQALGQGPQFIFQYYREEENGRGNFPPRFSGLQFPNYSSELNVNALELDDSALYLCASSLEAGGQETQYFGPGTRLLVL.

The chain joins TRBV18 to TRBJ2-7; D possibly corresponds to TRBD2 (6 bases). The CDR3 has 12 amino acids. Germline V gene sequence: CDR1 KGHSH, CDR2 LQKENI. V was shortened by 1 base and J by 6 bases, with 7 bases between the two germline ends. The CDR3 nucleotides are TGTGCCAGCTCACCACAGGGAGGCGAGCAGTACTTC. Translation: CASSPQGGEQYF.

V is TRBV6-5 and J is TRBJ2-2; tentative D call: TRBD2 (6 bases). Looked up from germline, CDR1 is MNHEY and CDR2 is SVGAGI. Trimming removed 5 bases at V and 6 bases at J, with 13 bases between. The length of the CDR3 is 14 residues. The CDR3 region is CASSLRGTAGELFF. The CDR3 DNA is TGTGCCAGCAGTCTTCGGGGGACGGCCGGGGAGCTGTTTTTT.

In this sample, this clone turned up a few times. This chain links TRBV4-2 with TRBJ2-7, with D possibly being TRBD1 (5 bases). Germline values: CDR1 LGHNA, CDR2 YNFKEQ. V was pared by 3 bases and J by 4 bases, with 10 bases between. The CDR3 has 13 residues. CDR3 bases: TGTGCCAGCAGCCAGGGTCGACAGTACGAGCAGTACTTC. Protein product: CASSQGRQYEQYF.

This chain uses TRBV7-9 with TRBJ1-2; 9 nucleotides align to TRBD1. This CDR3 contains 17 residues. Germline CDR1 is SEHNR and CDR2 is FQNEAQ (reference sequence). V lost 5 bases and J lost 2; bases outside the gene matches: 12. CDR3 in DNA: TGTGCCAGCAGCCTAGGAACCGGGACAGGGCTAAACTATGGCTACACCTTC. This encodes CASSLGTGTGLNYGYTF.

The V and J genes are TRBV7-7 and TRBJ2-7; weak D call: TRBD1 (6 bases). CDR3 length: 15 residues. The germline V gene encodes CDR1 SSHAT and CDR2 FNYEAQ (reference sequence). Trimming took off 4 bases at V and 6 bases at J, with 19 bases between the two ends. CDR3 sequence (DNA): TGTGCCAGCAGCTCAACCCCCCGGGACATGGGCGAGCAGTACTTC. Protein product: CASSSTPRDMGEQYF.

The J gene is TRBJ2-5, the V gene TRBV13, with D possibly being TRBD2 (6 bases). The better agreement between TRBJ2-7 and the DNA end casts doubt on the J call. Germline V lookup: CDR1 PRHDT, CDR2 FYEKMQ (reference sequence). The length of the CDR3 is 13 residues. CDR3 amino acids: CASREGLSYEQYF. DNA of the CDR3: TGTGCCAGCAGGGAGGGACTCTCCTACGAGCAGTACTTC.

This chain links TRBV2 with TRBJ1-5; maybe TRBD1 (5 bases). V was shortened by 2 bases and J by 1 base, with 9 bases between the two germline ends. This CDR3 is 15 amino acids long. Germline lookup yields CDR1 SNHLY and CDR2 FYNNEI. This CDR3 is CASSEQGISNQPQHF. The CDR3 region has the DNA TGTGCCAGCAGTGAACAGGGAATCAGCAATCAGCCCCAGCATTTT.